The present TCR beta chain was sequenced within a study of T-cell reconstitution after alpha-beta-depleted transplantation in children. Unique molecular identifiers tagged the TCRbeta library. In TCRdb, the PCR reads were re-called with MiXCR into one record per CDR3 protein. Counted here are some 500,000 distinct CDR3 sequences, 30% to 35% occurring once; the ten biggest clones make up 2% to 2.5%. The germline CDR1 and CDR2 sequences are MNHEY and SVGAGI. The V end lost 4 bases, the J end lost 6 bases, and 12 bases lay between the germline ends. The CDR3 loop spans 13 amino acids. This sequence originates from a human donor who donated a stem cell graft to a child with aplastic anemia. The source was PBMCs from the stem cell graft donor, collected from the stem cell graft. V usage is TRBV6-5 and J usage is TRBJ2-5; TRBD2 is a possible D gene (6 bases). Here the CDR3 reads CASSWGELKTQYF. CDR3 bases: TGTGCCAGCAGTTGGGGGGAGTTAAAGACCCAGTACTTC.